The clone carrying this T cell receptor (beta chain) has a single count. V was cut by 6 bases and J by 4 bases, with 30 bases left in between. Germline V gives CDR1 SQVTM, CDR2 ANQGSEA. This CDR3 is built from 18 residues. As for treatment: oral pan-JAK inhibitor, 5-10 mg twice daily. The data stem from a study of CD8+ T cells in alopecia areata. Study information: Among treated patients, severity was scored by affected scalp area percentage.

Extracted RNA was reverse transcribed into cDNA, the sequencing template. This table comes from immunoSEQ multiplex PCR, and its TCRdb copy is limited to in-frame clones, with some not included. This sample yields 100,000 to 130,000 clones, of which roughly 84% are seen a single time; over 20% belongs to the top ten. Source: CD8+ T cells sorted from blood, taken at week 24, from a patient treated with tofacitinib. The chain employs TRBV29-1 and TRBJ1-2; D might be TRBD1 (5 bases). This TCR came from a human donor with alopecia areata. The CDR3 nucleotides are TGCAGCGTAGCCCCCGGAGGCAGGGTGGGCCTTAGCAGCTATGGCTACACCTTC. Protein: CSVAPGGRVGLSSYGYTF. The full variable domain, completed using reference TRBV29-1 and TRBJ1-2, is SAVISQKPSRDICQRGTSLTIQCQVDSQVTMMFWYRQQPGQSLTLIATANQGSEATYESGFVIDKFPISRPNLTFSTLTVSNMSPEDSSIYLCSVAPGGRVGLSSYGYTFGSGTRLTVV.